Sequencing of this TCR beta chain was carried out in a study of T cell responses to AZD1222 COVID-19 vaccine. As to this clone: Its antigen is not identified.

The CDR3 is 14 amino acids. V lost 0 bases and J 3 bases, leaving 6 bases between the germline ends. Germline V gene sequence: CDR1 SGHTA, CDR2 FQGNSA. Study-wide points: As reported, nearly half of all spike-specific TCRs target variant regions that are unmutated. Sampling that yielded the repertoires occurred only after the peak T cell response. CD4 TCRs associated with vaccination spanned spike, dominating at 160-218 and 743-854. Elevations in Spike-specific TCR breadth and depth followed administration of two AZD1222 doses.

Sequencing used immunoSEQ multiplex PCR; TCRdb keeps in-frame clones, though not all of them. The table has about 70,000 clones, roughly 91% seen once. This receptor was obtained from an adult who received the MenACWY meningococcal vaccine as a control. This chain joins TRBV7-2 and TRBJ1-5; no clear D gene. This material consisted of peripheral blood, taken 28 days after the second dose of the MenACWY control vaccine. This CDR3 reads CASSLAGINQPQHF. The DNA for the CDR3 is TGTGCCAGCAGCTTAGCGGGGATCAATCAGCCCCAGCATTTT.